This is a list of T cell receptor beta chains from one sample in a study of shared clonotypes between healthy human individuals. Profiled with immunoSEQ multiplex PCR; TCRdb holds only in-frame clones, not every one. Seen here are under 1,900,000 clones, less than 99% observed once, and the top ten hold 0.36%. The material sequenced was naive CD4+ T cells sorted from blood. The receptors come from a man aged 25 to 40 in good health. CDR3s include the opening cysteine and the closing phenylalanine or tryptophan. The order of the fields is D gene, J gene, clone size, V gene, CDR3 protein, CDR3 DNA. The D gene is left open where the match is weak. The size field is filled for only some rows; it gives once, few, many or a size class.

D gene: .; J gene: TRBJ2-3; clone size: .; V gene: TRBV29-1; CDR3 protein: CSVSAGPMRTDTQYF; CDR3 DNA: TGCAGCGTTTCGGCGGGGCCGATGCGCACAGATACGCAGTATTTT
D gene: .; J gene: TRBJ1-2; clone size: .; V gene: TRBV5-6; CDR3 protein: CASSPASGAAAGYTF; CDR3 DNA: TGTGCCAGCAGCCCGGCGTCAGGTGCAGCGGCCGGCTACACCTTC
D gene: TRBD2; J gene: TRBJ2-2; clone size: once; V gene: TRBV6-4; CDR3 protein: CASSDTGGSTGELFF; CDR3 DNA: TGTGCCAGCAGTGACACGGGAGGAAGCACCGGGGAGCTGTTTTTT
D gene: .; J gene: TRBJ1-2; clone size: .; V gene: TRBV9; CDR3 protein: CASSVAGSLAGYTF; CDR3 DNA: TGTGCCAGCAGCGTAGCTGGCTCCCTAGCTGGCTACACCTTC
D gene: .; J gene: TRBJ1-4; clone size: .; V gene: TRBV29-1; CDR3 protein: CSAESATNEKLFF; CDR3 DNA: TGCAGCGCGGAGAGTGCAACTAATGAAAAACTGTTTTTT
D gene: .; J gene: TRBJ2-3; clone size: .; V gene: TRBV18; CDR3 protein: CASSKTDTQYF; CDR3 DNA: TGTGCCAGCTCCAAGACAGATACGCAGTATTTT
D gene: .; J gene: TRBJ2-7; clone size: .; V gene: TRBV6-6; CDR3 protein: CASSPGTTYEQYF; CDR3 DNA: TGTGCCAGCAGCCCAGGGACGACCTACGAGCAGTACTTC
D gene: .; J gene: TRBJ2-3; clone size: .; V gene: TRBV11-3; CDR3 protein: CASSFGAGNTQYF; CDR3 DNA: TGTGCCAGCAGCTTCGGGGCCGGGAATACGCAGTATTTT
D gene: TRBD1; J gene: TRBJ2-7; clone size: .; V gene: TRBV11-2; CDR3 protein: CASSAYRGEQYF; CDR3 DNA: TGTGCCAGCAGCGCCTACAGGGGCGAGCAGTACTTC
D gene: TRBD2; J gene: TRBJ2-1; clone size: .; V gene: TRBV5-4; CDR3 protein: CASSLEAWAGGEQFF; CDR3 DNA: TGTGCCAGCAGCTTGGAAGCTTGGGCGGGAGGTGAGCAGTTCTTC
D gene: .; J gene: TRBJ2-1; clone size: .; V gene: TRBV19; CDR3 protein: CASSIRSGPFYNEQFF; CDR3 DNA: TGTGCCAGTAGTATCAGAAGCGGGCCATTCTACAATGAGCAGTTCTTC
D gene: .; J gene: TRBJ2-5; clone size: .; V gene: TRBV18; CDR3 protein: CASSRAGGRETQYF; CDR3 DNA: TGTGCCAGCTCACGAGCGGGTGGGCGAGAGACCCAGTACTTC
D gene: .; J gene: TRBJ2-1; clone size: .; V gene: TRBV7-6; CDR3 protein: CASSFDHGGNNEQFF; CDR3 DNA: TGTGCCAGCAGCTTTGACCATGGGGGGAACAATGAGCAGTTCTTC
D gene: .; J gene: TRBJ2-7; clone size: .; V gene: TRBV28; CDR3 protein: CASSPRTGNSYEQYF; CDR3 DNA: TGTGCCAGCAGCCCCCGAACTGGTAACTCCTACGAGCAGTACTTC
D gene: .; J gene: TRBJ2-2; clone size: .; V gene: TRBV10-3; CDR3 protein: CAISESRTPLGTGELFF; CDR3 DNA: TGTGCCATCAGTGAGTCGAGAACCCCCCTAGGCACCGGGGAGCTGTTTTTT
D gene: TRBD1; J gene: TRBJ1-5; clone size: .; V gene: TRBV2; CDR3 protein: CASSRDRGDYQPQHF; CDR3 DNA: TGTGCCAGCAGTAGGGACAGGGGGGACTATCAGCCCCAGCATTTT
D gene: .; J gene: TRBJ2-2; clone size: .; V gene: TRBV11-2; CDR3 protein: CASSATRGDTGELFF; CDR3 DNA: TGTGCCAGCAGCGCCACTAGGGGGGACACCGGGGAGCTGTTTTTT
D gene: .; J gene: TRBJ2-5; clone size: .; V gene: TRBV5-4; CDR3 protein: CASSPTVIQETQYF; CDR3 DNA: TGTGCCAGCAGCCCGACCGTCATTCAAGAGACCCAGTACTTC
D gene: .; J gene: TRBJ2-1; clone size: .; V gene: TRBV7-9; CDR3 protein: CASSRGIKVDEQFF; CDR3 DNA: TGTGCCAGCAGCCGAGGGATCAAGGTCGATGAGCAGTTCTTC
D gene: .; J gene: TRBJ2-7; clone size: .; V gene: TRBV27; CDR3 protein: CASSRQAGGTYEQYF; CDR3 DNA: TGTGCCAGCAGCCGTCAGGCAGGTGGGACCTACGAGCAGTACTTC
D gene: .; J gene: TRBJ2-3; clone size: .; V gene: TRBV5-1; CDR3 protein: CASTSTSSLTNTQYF; CDR3 DNA: TGCGCCAGCACGTCGACTTCGTCCCTCACGAATACGCAGTATTTT
D gene: TRBD1; J gene: TRBJ2-1; clone size: .; V gene: TRBV7-6; CDR3 protein: CASSIAGTGVHNEQFF; CDR3 DNA: TGTGCCAGCAGCATTGCCGGGACAGGGGTTCACAATGAGCAGTTCTTC
D gene: .; J gene: TRBJ2-3; clone size: .; V gene: TRBV6-1; CDR3 protein: CATSFQGEGRNTQYF; CDR3 DNA: TGTGCCACTTCATTCCAGGGTGAGGGACGAAATACGCAGTATTTT
D gene: .; J gene: TRBJ2-7; clone size: .; V gene: TRBV30; CDR3 protein: CAWGVLHEQYF; CDR3 DNA: TGTGCCTGGGGGGTCCTACACGAGCAGTACTTC
D gene: .; J gene: TRBJ2-7; clone size: .; V gene: TRBV7-2; CDR3 protein: CASSSYRAYEQYF; CDR3 DNA: TGTGCCAGCAGCTCGTACAGGGCCTACGAGCAGTACTTC
D gene: TRBD1; J gene: TRBJ2-7; clone size: .; V gene: TRBV13; CDR3 protein: CASSTGQGAYEQYF; CDR3 DNA: TGTGCCAGCAGCACGGGACAGGGCGCCTACGAGCAGTACTTC
D gene: .; J gene: TRBJ1-4; clone size: .; V gene: TRBV4-3; CDR3 protein: CASSQDLAGMGEKLFF; CDR3 DNA: TGCGCCAGCAGCCAAGATCTAGCAGGGATGGGTGAAAAACTGTTTTTT
D gene: .; J gene: TRBJ2-1; clone size: .; V gene: TRBV27; CDR3 protein: CASTRSQGKYNEQFF; CDR3 DNA: TGTGCCAGCACCCGTAGTCAGGGGAAATACAATGAGCAGTTCTTC
D gene: .; J gene: TRBJ2-5; clone size: .; V gene: TRBV18; CDR3 protein: CASSPQASGRGGNQETQYF; CDR3 DNA: TGTGCCAGCTCACCACAGGCGTCGGGACGGGGTGGGAACCAAGAGACCCAGTACTTC
D gene: .; J gene: TRBJ1-2; clone size: .; V gene: TRBV27; CDR3 protein: CASSQPGTPYGYTF; CDR3 DNA: TGTGCCAGCAGTCAACCCGGGACACCTTATGGCTACACCTTC
D gene: .; J gene: TRBJ2-5; clone size: .; V gene: TRBV9; CDR3 protein: CASSDDPEETQYF; CDR3 DNA: TGTGCCAGCAGCGACGACCCCGAGGAGACCCAGTACTTC